This T cell receptor (beta chain) derives from a study of shared clonotypes between healthy human individuals. Study as a whole: Per donor, three plates held CD4 naive cells, three held CD4 memory, two held CD8 naive and one held CD8 memory. Study results and caveats: Generally, naive subsets (rather than memory subsets) showed larger estimated richness.

Note on this clone: Its antigen remains unknown.

The ends were cut back, 4 bases at V and 9 bases at J, with 14 bases in the middle. This CDR3 is built from 13 residues. The V gene's germline CDR1 is SGHNT and CDR2 YYREEE (reference sequence). The test was conducted at deep level. Assay: immunoSEQ multiplex PCR; the TCRdb copy retains only in-frame clones and omits some. The repertoire holds about 2.4 million clones, with approximately 94% as singletons. Sequencing used naive CD4+ T cells from PBMCs. The subset here: CD45RA+ positively selected. The TCR sequence derives from a man younger than 35 in good health. Some clones in this sample may be carry-over from other donors' samples. This chain joins TRBV5-4 and TRBJ2-1; tentatively, D is TRBD1 (6 bases). The CDR3 is CASSGQTGFEQFF. CDR3 in DNA: TGTGCCAGCAGCGGACAAACAGGGTTTGAGCAGTTCTTC. The full variable domain, rest sourced from reference TRBV5-4 and TRBJ2-1, is ETGVTQSPTHLIKTRGQQVTLRCSSQSGHNTVSWYQQALGQGPQFIFQYYREEENGRGNFPPRFSGLQFPNYSSELNVNALELDDSALYLCASSGQTGFEQFFGPGTRLTVL.